This TCR beta chain was identified in a study of blood T cell repertoires in COVID-19. The CDR3 has 18 amino acids. CDR1 and CDR2 from the germline V gene are LNHDA and SQIVND (reference sequence). The V end was cut by 5 bases, the J end by 0 bases, with 22 bases between. In the authors' workflow: Reference gene primers were amplified, and this amplification served to estimate nucleated cell counts. Clones were sequenced by immunoSEQ multiplex PCR, and TCRdb holds only the in-frame ones, with some missing. From that table come the V and J calls and clone size; the DNA was used to work out D and trimming. The sample consists of about 100,000 clones, around 90% of them appearing once.

This rearrangement joins TRBV19 to TRBJ1-1, with D tentatively TRBD1 (6 bases). Input material: peripheral blood. This clonotype was obtained from a human donor in a cohort sampled during active COVID-19. The CDR3 here is CASSARTARGEMNTEAFF. The CDR3 DNA reads as TGTGCCAGTAGTGCTAGGACAGCGAGGGGAGAAATGAACACTGAAGCTTTCTTT.